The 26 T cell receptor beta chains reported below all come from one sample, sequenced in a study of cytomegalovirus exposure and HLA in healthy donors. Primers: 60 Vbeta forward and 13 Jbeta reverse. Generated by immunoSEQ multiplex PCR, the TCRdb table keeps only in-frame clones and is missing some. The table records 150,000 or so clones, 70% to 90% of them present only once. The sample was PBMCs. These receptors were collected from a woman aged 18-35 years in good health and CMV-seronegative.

The chain's CDR3 is CAISLGQPNSPLHF. DNA for the CDR3: TGTGCCATCAGCCTGGGACAGCCTAATTCACCCCTCCACTTT. The genes are TRBV10-3 and TRBJ1-6, with 7 bases identical to TRBD1. Germline V gene data show CDR1 as ENHRY and CDR2 as SYGVKD. Losses at the gene ends were 6 bases for V and 6 bases for J; bases not matched to a gene: 5. The CDR3 totals 14 residues.

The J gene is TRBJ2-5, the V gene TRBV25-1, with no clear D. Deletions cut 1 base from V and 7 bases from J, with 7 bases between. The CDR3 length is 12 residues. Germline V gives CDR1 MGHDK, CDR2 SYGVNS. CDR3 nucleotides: TGTGCCAGCAGTGAATTAGATCGGACCCAGTACTTC. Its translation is CASSELDRTQYF.

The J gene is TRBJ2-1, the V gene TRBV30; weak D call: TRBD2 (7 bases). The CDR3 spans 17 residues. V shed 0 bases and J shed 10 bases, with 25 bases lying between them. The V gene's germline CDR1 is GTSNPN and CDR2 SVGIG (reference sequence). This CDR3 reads CAWSVVLGGALPKEQFF. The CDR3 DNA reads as TGTGCCTGGAGTGTAGTGTTAGGGGGGGCGCTCCCGAAGGAGCAGTTCTTC.

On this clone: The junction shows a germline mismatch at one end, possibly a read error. The CDR3 loop is CASSLGGTGQETQYF. The CDR3 bases are TGTGCTAGCAGCTTAGGGGGGACAGGGCAAGAGACCCAGTACTTC. The chain couples TRBV7-7 to TRBJ2-5, with TRBD1 identical over 9 bases. There are 15 residues in the CDR3. The germline gives CDR1 SSHAT, CDR2 FNYEAQ (reference sequence).

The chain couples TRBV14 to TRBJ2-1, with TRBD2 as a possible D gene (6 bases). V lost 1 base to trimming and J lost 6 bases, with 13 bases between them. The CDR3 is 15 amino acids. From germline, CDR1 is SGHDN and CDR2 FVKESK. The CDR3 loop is CASSQGRGKGNEQFF. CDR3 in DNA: TGTGCCAGCAGCCAAGGGAGGGGTAAGGGCAATGAGCAGTTCTTC.

The CDR3 region is CASSSRLAGKAEQFF. DNA for the CDR3: TGTGCCAGCAGCTCTCGACTAGCGGGAAAGGCTGAGCAGTTCTTC. The gene calls are TRBV5-4 and TRBJ2-1, with 11 bases lining up with TRBD2. Germline assignment: CDR1 SGHNT and CDR2 YYREEE (reference sequence). V gave up 3 bases and J gave up 9 bases; unmatched junction bases: 8. This CDR3 contains 15 residues.

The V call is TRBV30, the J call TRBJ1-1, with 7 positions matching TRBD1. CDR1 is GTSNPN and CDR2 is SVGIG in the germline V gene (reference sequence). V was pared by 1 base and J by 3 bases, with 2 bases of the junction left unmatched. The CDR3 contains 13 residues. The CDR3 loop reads CAWSDRGDTEAFF. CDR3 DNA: TGTGCCTGGAGTGACAGGGGCGACACTGAAGCTTTCTTT.

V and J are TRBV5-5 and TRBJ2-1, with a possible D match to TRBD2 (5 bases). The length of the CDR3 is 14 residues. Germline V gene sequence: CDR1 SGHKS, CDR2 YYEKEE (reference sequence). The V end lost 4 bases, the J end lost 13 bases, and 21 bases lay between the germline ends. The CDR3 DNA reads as TGTGCCAGCAGCAAAACAAACGCGGGTACAGAACAGTTCTTC. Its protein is CASSKTNAGTEQFF.

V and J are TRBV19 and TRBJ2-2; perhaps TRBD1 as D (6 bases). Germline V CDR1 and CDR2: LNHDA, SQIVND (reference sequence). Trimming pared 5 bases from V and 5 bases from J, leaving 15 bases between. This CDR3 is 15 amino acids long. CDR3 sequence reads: CASSSTGTLTGELFF. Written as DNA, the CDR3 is TGTGCCAGTAGTTCAACCGGGACACTTACCGGGGAGCTGTTTTTT.

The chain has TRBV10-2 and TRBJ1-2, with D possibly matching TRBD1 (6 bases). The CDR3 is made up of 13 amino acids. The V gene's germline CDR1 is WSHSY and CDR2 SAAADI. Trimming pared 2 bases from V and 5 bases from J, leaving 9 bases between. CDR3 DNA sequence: TGCGCCAGCAGTGAGGACAGGTCGTATGGCTACACCTTC. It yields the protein CASSEDRSYGYTF.

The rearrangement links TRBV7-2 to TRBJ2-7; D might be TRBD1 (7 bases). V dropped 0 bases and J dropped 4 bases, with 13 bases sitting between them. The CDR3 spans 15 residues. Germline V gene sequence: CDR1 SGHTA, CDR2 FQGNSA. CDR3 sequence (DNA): TGTGCCAGCAGCTTAGCGGAGGAGGGGGCGTACGAGCAGTACTTC. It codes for CASSLAEEGAYEQYF.

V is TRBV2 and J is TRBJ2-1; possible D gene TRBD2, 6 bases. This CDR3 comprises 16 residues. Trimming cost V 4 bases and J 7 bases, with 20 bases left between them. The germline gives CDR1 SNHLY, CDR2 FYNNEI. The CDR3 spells CASSVVVSGTSNEQFF. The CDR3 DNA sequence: TGTGCCAGCAGTGTAGTTGTGTCCGGGACTTCTAATGAGCAGTTCTTC.

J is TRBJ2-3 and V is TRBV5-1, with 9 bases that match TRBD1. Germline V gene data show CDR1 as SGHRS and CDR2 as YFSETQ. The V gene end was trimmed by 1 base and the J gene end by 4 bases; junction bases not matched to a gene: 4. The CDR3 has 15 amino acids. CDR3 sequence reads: CASSLWDREADTQYF. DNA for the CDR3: TGCGCCAGCAGCTTGTGGGACAGGGAGGCAGATACGCAGTATTTT.

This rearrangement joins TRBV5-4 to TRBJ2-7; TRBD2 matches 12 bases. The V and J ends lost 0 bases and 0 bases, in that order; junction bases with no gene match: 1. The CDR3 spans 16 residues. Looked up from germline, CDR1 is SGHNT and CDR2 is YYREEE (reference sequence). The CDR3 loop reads CASSLASGGDSYEQYF. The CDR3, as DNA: TGTGCCAGCAGCTTGGCTAGCGGGGGGGACTCCTACGAGCAGTACTTC. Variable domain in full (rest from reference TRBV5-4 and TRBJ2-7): ETGVTQSPTHLIKTRGQQVTLRCSSQSGHNTVSWYQQALGQGPQFIFQYYREEENGRGNFPPRFSGLQFPNYSSELNVNALELDDSALYLCASSLASGGDSYEQYFGPGTRLTVT.

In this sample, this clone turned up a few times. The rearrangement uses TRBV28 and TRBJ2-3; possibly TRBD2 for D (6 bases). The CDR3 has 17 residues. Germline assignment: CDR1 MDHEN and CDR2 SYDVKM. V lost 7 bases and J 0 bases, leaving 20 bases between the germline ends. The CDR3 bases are TGTGCCAGCACCCCCCCGCGGGATGGATTAAGCACAGATACGCAGTATTTT. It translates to CASTPPRDGLSTDTQYF.

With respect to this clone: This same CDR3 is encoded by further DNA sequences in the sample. CDR3 sequence: CASSSGTTGLTYGYTF. The CDR3 nucleotides are TGTGCCAGCAGCTCTGGAACGACAGGGCTTACCTATGGCTACACCTTC. The V call is TRBV28, the J call TRBJ1-2; 7 bases map to TRBD1. Trimming cost V 6 bases and J 4 bases; bases outside gene matches: 14. Germline loops: CDR1 MDHEN, CDR2 SYDVKM. The CDR3 contains 16 residues.

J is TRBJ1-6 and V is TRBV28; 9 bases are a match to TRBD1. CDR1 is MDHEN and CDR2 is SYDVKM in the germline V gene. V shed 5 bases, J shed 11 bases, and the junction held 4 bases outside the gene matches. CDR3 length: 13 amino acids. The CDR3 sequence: CASSAGTGPPLHF. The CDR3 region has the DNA TGTGCCAGCAGTGCCGGGACAGGGCCACCCCTCCACTTT.

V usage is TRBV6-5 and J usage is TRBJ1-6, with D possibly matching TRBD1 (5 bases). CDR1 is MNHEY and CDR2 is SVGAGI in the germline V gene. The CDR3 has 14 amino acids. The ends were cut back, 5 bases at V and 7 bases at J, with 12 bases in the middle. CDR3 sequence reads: CASSTGGENSPLHF. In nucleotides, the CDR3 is TGTGCCAGCAGTACCGGGGGGGAGAATTCACCCCTCCACTTT.

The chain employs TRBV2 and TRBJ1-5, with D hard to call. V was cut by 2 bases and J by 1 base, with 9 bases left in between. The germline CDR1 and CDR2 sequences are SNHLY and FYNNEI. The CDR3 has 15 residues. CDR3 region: CASSERLRSNQPQHF. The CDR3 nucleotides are TGTGCCAGCAGTGAACGACTTCGGAGCAATCAGCCCCAGCATTTT. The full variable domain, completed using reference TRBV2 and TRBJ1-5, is EPEVTQTPSHQVTQMGQEVILRCVPISNHLYFYWYRQILGQKVEFLVSFYNNEISEKSEIFDDQFSVERPDGSNFTLKIRSTKLEDSAMYFCASSERLRSNQPQHFGDGTRLSIL.

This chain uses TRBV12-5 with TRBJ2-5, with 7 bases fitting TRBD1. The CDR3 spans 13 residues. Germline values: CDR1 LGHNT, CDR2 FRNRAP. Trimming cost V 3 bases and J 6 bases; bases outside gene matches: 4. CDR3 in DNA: TGTGCTAGTGGTTTTTCAGGGGGAAAGACCCAGTACTTC. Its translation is CASGFSGGKTQYF.

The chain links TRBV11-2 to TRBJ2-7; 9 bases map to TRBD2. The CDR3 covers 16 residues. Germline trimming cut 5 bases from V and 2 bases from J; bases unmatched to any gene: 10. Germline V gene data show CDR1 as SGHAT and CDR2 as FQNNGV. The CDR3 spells CASSPNLAGPPYEQYF. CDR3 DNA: TGTGCCAGCAGCCCTAACCTAGCGGGACCCCCCTACGAGCAGTACTTC.

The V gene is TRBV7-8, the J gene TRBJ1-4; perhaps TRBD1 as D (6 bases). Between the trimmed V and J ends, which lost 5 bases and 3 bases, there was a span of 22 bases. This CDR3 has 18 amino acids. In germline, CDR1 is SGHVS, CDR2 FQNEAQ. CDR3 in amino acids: CASSPKSTTGPANEKLFF. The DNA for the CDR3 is TGTGCCAGCAGCCCCAAATCCACGACAGGCCCCGCTAATGAAAAACTGTTTTTT.

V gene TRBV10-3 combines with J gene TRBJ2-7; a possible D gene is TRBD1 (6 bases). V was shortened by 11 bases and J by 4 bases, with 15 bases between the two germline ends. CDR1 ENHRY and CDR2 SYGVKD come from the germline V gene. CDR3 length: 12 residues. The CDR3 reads CAVSGTQYEQYF. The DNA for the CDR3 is TGTGCCGTCTCCGGGACACAGTACGAGCAGTACTTC.

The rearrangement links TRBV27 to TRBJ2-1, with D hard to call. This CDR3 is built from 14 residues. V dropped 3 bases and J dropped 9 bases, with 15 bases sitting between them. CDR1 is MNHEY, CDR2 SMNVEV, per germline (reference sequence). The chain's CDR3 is CASSFAASIREQFF. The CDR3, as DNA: TGTGCCAGCAGTTTCGCGGCTAGTATTCGTGAGCAGTTCTTC.

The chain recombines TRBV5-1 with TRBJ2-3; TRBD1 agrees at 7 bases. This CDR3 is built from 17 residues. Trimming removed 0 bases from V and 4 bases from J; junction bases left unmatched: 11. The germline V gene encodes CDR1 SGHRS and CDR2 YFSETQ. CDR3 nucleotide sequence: TGCGCCAGCAGCTTGGCTCGAAAACAGGGGACGGCAGATACGCAGTATTTT. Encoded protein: CASSLARKQGTADTQYF.

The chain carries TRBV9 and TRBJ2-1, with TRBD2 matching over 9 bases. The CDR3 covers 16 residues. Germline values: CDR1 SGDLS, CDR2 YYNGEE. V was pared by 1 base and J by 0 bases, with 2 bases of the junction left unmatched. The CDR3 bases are TGTGCCAGCAGCGTACTAGCGGGGAGCTCCTACAATGAGCAGTTCTTC. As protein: CASSVLAGSSYNEQFF.